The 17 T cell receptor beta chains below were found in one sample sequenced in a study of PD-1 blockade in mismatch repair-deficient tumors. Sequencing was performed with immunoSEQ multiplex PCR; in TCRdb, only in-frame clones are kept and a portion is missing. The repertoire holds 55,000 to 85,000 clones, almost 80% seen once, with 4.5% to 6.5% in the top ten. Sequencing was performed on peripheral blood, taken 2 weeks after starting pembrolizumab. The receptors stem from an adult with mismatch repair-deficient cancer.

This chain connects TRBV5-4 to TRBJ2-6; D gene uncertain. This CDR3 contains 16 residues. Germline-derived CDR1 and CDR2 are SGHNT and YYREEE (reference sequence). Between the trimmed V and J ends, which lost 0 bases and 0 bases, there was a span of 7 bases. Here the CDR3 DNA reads TGTGCCAGCAGCTTGGTGTCAGCCTCTGGGGCCAACGTCCTGACTTTC. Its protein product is CASSLVSASGANVLTF.

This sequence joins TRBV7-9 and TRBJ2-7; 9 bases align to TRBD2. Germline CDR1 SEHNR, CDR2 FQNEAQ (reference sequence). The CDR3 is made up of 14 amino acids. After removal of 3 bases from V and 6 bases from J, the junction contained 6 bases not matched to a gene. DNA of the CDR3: TGTGCCAGCAGCTTGGCGGGAGGGCCAACCGAGCAGTACTTC. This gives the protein CASSLAGGPTEQYF.

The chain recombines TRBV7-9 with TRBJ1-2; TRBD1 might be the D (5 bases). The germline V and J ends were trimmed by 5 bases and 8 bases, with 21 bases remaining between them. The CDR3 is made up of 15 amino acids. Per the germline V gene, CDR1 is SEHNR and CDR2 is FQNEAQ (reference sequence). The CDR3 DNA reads TGTGCCAGCAGCCCCTCCGGGACCGGCGAACGGGGCTACACCTTC. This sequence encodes CASSPSGTGERGYTF.

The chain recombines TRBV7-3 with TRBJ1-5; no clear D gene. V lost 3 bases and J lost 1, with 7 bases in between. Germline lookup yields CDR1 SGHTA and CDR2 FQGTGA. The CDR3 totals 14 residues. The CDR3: CASSFLGSNQPQHF. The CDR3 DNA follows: TGTGCCAGCAGCTTTCTGGGGAGCAATCAGCCCCAGCATTTT.

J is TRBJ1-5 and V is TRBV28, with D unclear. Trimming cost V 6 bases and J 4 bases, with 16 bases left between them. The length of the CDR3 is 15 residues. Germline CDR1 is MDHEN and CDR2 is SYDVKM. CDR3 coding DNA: TGTGCCAGCAGGGTTACTTTAGGAGGGAATCAGCCCCAGCATTTT. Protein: CASRVTLGGNQPQHF.

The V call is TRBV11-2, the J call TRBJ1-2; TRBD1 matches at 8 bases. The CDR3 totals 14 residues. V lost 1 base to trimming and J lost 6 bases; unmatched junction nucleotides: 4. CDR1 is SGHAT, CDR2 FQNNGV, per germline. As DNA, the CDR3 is TGTGCCAGCAGCTTAGGGACAGGGCCTCATGGCTACACCTTC. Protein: CASSLGTGPHGYTF.

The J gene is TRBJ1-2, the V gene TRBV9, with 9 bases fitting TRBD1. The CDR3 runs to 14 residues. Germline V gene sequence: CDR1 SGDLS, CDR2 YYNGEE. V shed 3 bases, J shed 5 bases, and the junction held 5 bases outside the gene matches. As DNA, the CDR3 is TGTGCCAGCAGCGGGGACAGGGACGGGTATGGCTACACCTTC. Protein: CASSGDRDGYGYTF.

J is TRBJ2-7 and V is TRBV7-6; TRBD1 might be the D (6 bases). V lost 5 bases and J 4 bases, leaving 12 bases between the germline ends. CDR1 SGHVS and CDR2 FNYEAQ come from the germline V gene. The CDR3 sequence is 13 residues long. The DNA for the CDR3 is TGTGCCAGCAGCCCACGAACAGGGTACGAGCAGTACTTC. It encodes CASSPRTGYEQYF.

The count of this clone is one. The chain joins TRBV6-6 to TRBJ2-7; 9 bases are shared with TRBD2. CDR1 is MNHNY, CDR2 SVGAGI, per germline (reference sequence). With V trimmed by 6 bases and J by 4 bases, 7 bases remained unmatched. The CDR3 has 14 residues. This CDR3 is CASSRTSDLYEQYF. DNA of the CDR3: TGTGCCAGCAGCCGGACTAGCGATTTATACGAGCAGTACTTC.

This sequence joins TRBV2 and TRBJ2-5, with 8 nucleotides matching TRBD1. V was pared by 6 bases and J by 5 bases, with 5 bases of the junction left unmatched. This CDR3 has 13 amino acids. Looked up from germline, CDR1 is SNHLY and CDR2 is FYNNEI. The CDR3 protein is CASSGQGGETQYF. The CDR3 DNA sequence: TGTGCCAGCAGCGGACAGGGAGGCGAGACCCAGTACTTC.

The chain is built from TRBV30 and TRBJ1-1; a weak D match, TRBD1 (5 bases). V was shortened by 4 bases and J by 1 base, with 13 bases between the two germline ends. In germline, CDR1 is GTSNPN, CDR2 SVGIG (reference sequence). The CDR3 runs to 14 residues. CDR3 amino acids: CAWTRDGPNTEAFF. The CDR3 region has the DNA TGTGCCTGGACTCGGGACGGACCGAACACTGAAGCTTTCTTT.

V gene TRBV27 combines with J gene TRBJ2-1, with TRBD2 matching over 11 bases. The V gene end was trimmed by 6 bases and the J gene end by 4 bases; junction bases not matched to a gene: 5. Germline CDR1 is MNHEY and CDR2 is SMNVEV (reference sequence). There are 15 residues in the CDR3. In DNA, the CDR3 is TGTGCCAGCAGGCCGGGACTAGCGGAATACAATGAGCAGTTCTTC. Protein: CASRPGLAEYNEQFF.

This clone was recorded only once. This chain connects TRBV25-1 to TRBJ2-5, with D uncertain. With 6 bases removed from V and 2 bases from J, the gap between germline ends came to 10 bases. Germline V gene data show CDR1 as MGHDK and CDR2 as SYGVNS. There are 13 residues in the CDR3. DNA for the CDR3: TGTGCCAGCAGCAGAGGCCCTCAAGAGACCCAGTACTTC. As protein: CASSRGPQETQYF.

In DNA form, the CDR3 reads TGTGCCATCAGTGAAACTAGCGGGAGCGATGAGCAGTTCTTC. Translating gives CAISETSGSDEQFF. V usage is TRBV10-3 and J usage is TRBJ2-1; 11 bases align to TRBD2. Germline V gene sequence: CDR1 ENHRY, CDR2 SYGVKD. V lost 3 bases to trimming and J lost 8 bases; unmatched junction nucleotides: 3. The CDR3 loop spans 14 amino acids.

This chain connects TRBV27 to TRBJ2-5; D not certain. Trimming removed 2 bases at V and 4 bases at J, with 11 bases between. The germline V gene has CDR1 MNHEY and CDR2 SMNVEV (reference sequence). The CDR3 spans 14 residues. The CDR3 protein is CASSLRKPSETQYF. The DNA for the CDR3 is TGTGCCAGCAGTTTACGAAAGCCCTCAGAGACCCAGTACTTC.

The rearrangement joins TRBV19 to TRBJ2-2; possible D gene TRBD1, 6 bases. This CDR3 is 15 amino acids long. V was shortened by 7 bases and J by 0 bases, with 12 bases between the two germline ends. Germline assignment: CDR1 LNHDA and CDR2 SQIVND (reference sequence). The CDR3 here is CASKNGQPNTGELFF. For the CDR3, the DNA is TGTGCCAGTAAGAATGGACAGCCGAACACCGGGGAGCTGTTTTTT.

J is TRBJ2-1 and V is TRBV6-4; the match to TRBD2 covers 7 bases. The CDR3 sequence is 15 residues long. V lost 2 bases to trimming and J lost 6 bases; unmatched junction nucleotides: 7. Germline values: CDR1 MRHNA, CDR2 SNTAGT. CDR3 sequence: CASSDEVAGVNEQFF. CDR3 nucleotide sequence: TGTGCCAGCAGTGACGAGGTTGCGGGAGTCAATGAGCAGTTCTTC.